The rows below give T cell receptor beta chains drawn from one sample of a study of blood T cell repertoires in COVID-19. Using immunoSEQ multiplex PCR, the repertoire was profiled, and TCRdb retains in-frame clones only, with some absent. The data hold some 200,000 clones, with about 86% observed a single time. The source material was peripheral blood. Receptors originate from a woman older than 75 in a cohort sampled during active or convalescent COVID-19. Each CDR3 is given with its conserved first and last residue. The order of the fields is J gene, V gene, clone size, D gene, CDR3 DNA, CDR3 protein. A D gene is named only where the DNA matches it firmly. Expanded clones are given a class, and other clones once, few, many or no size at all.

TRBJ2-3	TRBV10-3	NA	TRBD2	TGTGCCACTCGGACGGTTAGCGGGGGGGCAGATACGCAGTATTTT	CATRTVSGGADTQYF
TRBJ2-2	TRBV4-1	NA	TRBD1	TGCGCCAGCAGCCGATGGACAGGGGATAACACCGGGGAGCTGTTTTTT	CASSRWTGDNTGELFF
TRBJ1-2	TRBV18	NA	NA	TGTGCCAGCTCCGGGGAGGTCTCATATGGCTACACCTTC	CASSGEVSYGYTF
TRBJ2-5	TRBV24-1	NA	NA	TGTGCCACCAGTGATCCCCGACAGGAACAAGAGACCCAGTACTTC	CATSDPRQEQETQYF
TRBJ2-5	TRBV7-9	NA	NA	TGTGCCAGCAGCTTTGGAGGGGGCGCAGGACCGGAGACCCAGTACTTC	CASSFGGGAGPETQYF
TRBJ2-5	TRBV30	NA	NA	TGTGCCTGGAGTGTATCAGGGGATCACCAAGAGACCCAGTACTTC	CAWSVSGDHQETQYF
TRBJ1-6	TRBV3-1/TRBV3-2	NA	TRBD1	TGTGCCAGCAGCCAGGGACAGGATAATTCACCCCTCCACTTT	CASSQGQDNSPLHF
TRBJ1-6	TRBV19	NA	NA	TGTGCCAGTAGTATAGGGGCAGAATATAATTCACCCCTCCACTTT	CASSIGAEYNSPLHF
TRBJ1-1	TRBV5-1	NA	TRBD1	TGCGCCAGCAGTTTAGGAGACAGGGGAATGAACACTGAAGCTTTCTTT	CASSLGDRGMNTEAFF
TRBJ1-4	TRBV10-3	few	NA	TGTGCCATCAGTGACAGTAATGAAAAACTGTTTTTT	CAISDSNEKLFF
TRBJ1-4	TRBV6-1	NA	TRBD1	TGTGCCAGCAGTGAGGGACAGGGAGGTGGTGAAAAACTGTTTTTT	CASSEGQGGGEKLFF
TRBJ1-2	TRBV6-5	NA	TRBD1	TGTGCCAGCAGCTCGGTAATACAGGGGGATATTTGCTACACCTTC	CASSSVIQGDICYTF
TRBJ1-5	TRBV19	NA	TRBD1	TGTGCCAGTAGAAGACAGGGGGGGGATCAGCCCCAGCATTTT	CASRRQGGDQPQHF
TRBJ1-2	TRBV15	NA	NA	TGTGCCACCAGCAGAGATCGATCCGTGCAGGGCTACACCTTC	CATSRDRSVQGYTF
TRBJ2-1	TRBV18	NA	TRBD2	TGTGCCAGCTGGAGGACTAGCGGTTACAATGAGCAGTTCTTC	CASWRTSGYNEQFF
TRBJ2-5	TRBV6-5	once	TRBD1	TGTGCCAGTTTAACAGGGGGAGGCGAGACCCAGTACTTC	CASLTGGGETQYF
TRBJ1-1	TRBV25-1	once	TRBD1	TGTGCCAGCAGTGAAGGACAGGGATGGGCTGAAGCTTTCTTT	CASSEGQGWAEAFF
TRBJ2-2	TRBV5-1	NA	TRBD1	TGCGCCAGCAGCTGGGACAGGGGCCAAAACACCGGGGAGCTGTTTTTT	CASSWDRGQNTGELFF
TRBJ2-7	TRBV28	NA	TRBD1	TGTGCCAGCAGTCTCCGGACAGGCGACTACGAGCAGTACTTC	CASSLRTGDYEQYF
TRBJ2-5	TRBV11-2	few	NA	TGTGCCAGCAGCTTACATCTGTGGGGCTCCCAAGAGACCCAGTACTTC	CASSLHLWGSQETQYF
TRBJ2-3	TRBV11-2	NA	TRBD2	TGTGCCAGCAGCCAATGGCGGGAGGGCACAGATACGCAGTATTTT	CASSQWREGTDTQYF
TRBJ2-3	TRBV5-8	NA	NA	TGTGCCAGCAGCTTGAGCGGACTGCCTCCCTCATATTTT	CASSLSGLPPSYF
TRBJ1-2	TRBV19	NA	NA	TGTGCCAGTAGTATACAGGGTGAATGGCTTAACTATGGCTACACCTTC	CASSIQGEWLNYGYTF
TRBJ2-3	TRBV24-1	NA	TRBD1	TGTGCCACCAGTGCCCCGGGACAGGGTGACGATACGCAGTATTTT	CATSAPGQGDDTQYF
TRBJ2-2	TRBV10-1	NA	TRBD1	TGCGCCAGCCGGGACAGGAACACCGGGGAGCTGTTTTTT	CASRDRNTGELFF
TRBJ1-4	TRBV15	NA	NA	TGTGCCACCAGCGAGAAAGTCGAAATAAGTGAAAAACTGTTTTTT	CATSEKVEISEKLFF
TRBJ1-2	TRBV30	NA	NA	TGTGCCTGGAGTGTAGTCAGAGGTGACGGCTACACCTTC	CAWSVVRGDGYTF
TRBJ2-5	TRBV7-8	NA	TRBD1	TGTGCCAGCAGCTTCCAGCCAGGGGGGACCCAGTACTTC	CASSFQPGGTQYF
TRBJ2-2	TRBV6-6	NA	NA	TGTGCCAGCAGGCAGGGAGGATCCTGGACCGGGGAGCTGTTTTTT	CASRQGGSWTGELFF
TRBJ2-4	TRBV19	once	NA	TGTGCCAGTAGTGAGACAGCGTTAGCCAAAAACATTCAGTACTTC	CASSETALAKNIQYF
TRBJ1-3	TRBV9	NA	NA	TGTGCCAGCAGCGTAGGTGGCAGCTCGGAGGCTGGAAACACCATATATTTT	CASSVGGSSEAGNTIYF
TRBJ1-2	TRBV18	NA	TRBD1	TGTGCCAGCTCACCATGGTCGACAGGGAACTATGGCTACACCTTC	CASSPWSTGNYGYTF
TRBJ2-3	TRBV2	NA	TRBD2	TGTGCCAGCCGGACTAGCGGGGGAACTAGCACAGATACGCAGTATTTT	CASRTSGGTSTDTQYF
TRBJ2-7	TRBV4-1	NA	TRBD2	TGCGCCAGCAGCCAAATAAATGCGGGACTAGCGGGGGGAACCTACGAGCAGTACTTC	CASSQINAGLAGGTYEQYF
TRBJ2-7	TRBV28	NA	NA	TGTGCCAGCAGCCAAGGGGACTACGAGCAGTACTTC	CASSQGDYEQYF
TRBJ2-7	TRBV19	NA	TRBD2	TGTGCCAGTAGAAGAGAACTAGCGGCCTACGAGCAGTACTTC	CASRRELAAYEQYF
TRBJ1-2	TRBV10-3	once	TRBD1	TGTGCCATCAGTTCGACAGGGGATACTGGCTACACCTTC	CAISSTGDTGYTF
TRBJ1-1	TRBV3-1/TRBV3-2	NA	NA	TGTGCCAGCAGCCAAGTTGGAGGGTTTGAAGCTTTCTTT	CASSQVGGFEAFF
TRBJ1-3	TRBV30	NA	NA	TGTGCCTGGATGAGGGAAAACACCATATATTTT	CAWMRENTIYF
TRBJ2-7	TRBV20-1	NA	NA	TGCAGTGCTAGAGACCGAAATGAGGAGTACTTC	CSARDRNEEYF
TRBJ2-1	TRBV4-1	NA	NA	TGCGCCAGCAGCCTTAATAGCCCCTACAATGAGCAGTTCTTC	CASSLNSPYNEQFF
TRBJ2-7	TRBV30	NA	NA	TGTGCCTGGAGTCGGACCGGGGGAGCAGGTGGAGAGCAGTACTTC	CAWSRTGGAGGEQYF
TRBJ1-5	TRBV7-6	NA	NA	TGTGCCAGCAGCTTAGGTCCAGGGGTCAATCAGCCCCAGCATTTT	CASSLGPGVNQPQHF
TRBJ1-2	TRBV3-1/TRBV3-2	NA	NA	TGTGCCAGCACCCCCTCGCGGGAACTCTATGGCTACACCTTC	CASTPSRELYGYTF
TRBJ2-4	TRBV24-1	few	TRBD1	TGTGCCACCAGTGCCGGGACAGGGGAACTCCATCGGGAAAACATTCAGTACTTC	CATSAGTGELHRENIQYF
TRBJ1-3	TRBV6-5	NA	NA	TGTGCCAGCAGTTACACCAGGGCCAGCTCTGGAAACACCATATATTTT	CASSYTRASSGNTIYF
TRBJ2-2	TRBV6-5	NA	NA	TGTGCCAGCAGGGACAGCTTGAACACCGGGGAGCTGTTTTTT	CASRDSLNTGELFF
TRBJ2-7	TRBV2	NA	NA	TGTGCCAGCAGTGAACCTAACGAGCAGTACTTC	CASSEPNEQYF
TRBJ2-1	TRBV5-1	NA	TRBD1	TGCGCCAGCAGCTTGGTCGGGACAGGGGAGAGACAGTTCTTC	CASSLVGTGERQFF
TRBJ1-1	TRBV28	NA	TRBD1	TGTGCCAGCAGACCGAATTTCAGGGGGCTAGGAACTGAAGCTTTCTTT	CASRPNFRGLGTEAFF
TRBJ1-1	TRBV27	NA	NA	TGTGCCAGCGGAGTGGGGGGTAGGGCTTTCTTT	CASGVGGRAFF